One and the same sample provided the 17 T cell receptor beta chains below, sequenced in a study of T-cell memory formation after mild COVID-19. Each CDR3 protein gets one entry after TCRdb re-called the 5' RACE reads with MiXCR. Among about 400,000 distinct CDR3 sequences listed, approximately 24% were seen once. The sample was PBMCs or a T cell subset sorted from them (not recorded which). These receptor sequences come from an adult woman who had mild COVID-19 (a few samples of this study predate the infection). Cell type and time point are not known.

The chain combines TRBV7-8 with TRBJ1-1, with 9 bases aligning to TRBD1. With 3 bases clipped from V and 7 bases from J, the junction kept 3 bases outside the gene matches. From germline, CDR1 is SGHVS and CDR2 FQNEAQ. The CDR3 length is 13 residues. The CDR3 nucleotides read TGTGCCAGCAGCTTCGGACAGGGGCGTGAAGCTTTCTTT. Protein product: CASSFGQGREAFF.

The rearrangement links TRBV6-2 or TRBV6-3 to TRBJ2-1, with 8 bases matching TRBD2. V lost 7 bases and J lost 2; bases outside the gene matches: 4. The CDR3 covers 14 residues. Germline V CDR1 and CDR2: MNHEY, SVGEGT. Written as DNA, the CDR3 is TGTGCCAGCAACCAGGGACTAGCCTACAATGAGCAGTTCTTC. As protein: CASNQGLAYNEQFF.

V is TRBV24-1 and J is TRBJ1-5, with D perhaps TRBD1 (5 bases). This CDR3 has 17 residues. Per the germline V gene, CDR1 is KGHDR and CDR2 is SFDVKD. Trimming stripped 2 bases from V and 3 bases from J, with 16 bases between. The CDR3 loop reads CATSDSRVGEINQPQHF. CDR3 DNA: TGTGCCACCAGTGATTCTCGAGTGGGGGAAATCAATCAGCCCCAGCATTTT.

The chain recombines TRBV12-3 or TRBV12-4 with TRBJ1-1, with unresolved D. Trimming cost V 5 bases and J 6 bases, with 13 bases left between them. CDR3 length: 13 amino acids. The DNA of the CDR3 is TGTGCCAGCAGTCACCCTCTGGGCCCTGAAGCTTTCTTT. Its translation: CASSHPLGPEAFF.

This clonotype was recorded at least ten times. The V call is TRBV5-1, the J call TRBJ2-7; 9 bases align to TRBD1. The V segment lost 4 bases and the J segment 4 bases; nucleotides outside the gene matches: 9. CDR1 is SGHRS and CDR2 is YFSETQ in the germline V gene. The CDR3 loop spans 15 amino acids. Written as DNA, the CDR3 is TGCGCCAGCAGCCCGTGGGACAGGGAAATGTACGAGCAGTACTTC. Protein product: CASSPWDREMYEQYF.

This clonotype has just a few counts. The chain joins TRBV20-1 to TRBJ1-2; D unresolved. The germline gives CDR1 DFQATT, CDR2 SNEGSKA (reference sequence). This CDR3 has 11 residues. Trimming left V 1 base short and J 3 bases short, with 3 bases between. The CDR3 coding sequence is TGCAGTGCTAGAGCGGACTATGGCTACACCTTC. Translated, it gives CSARADYGYTF.

This CDR3 is CSARDLAGVVGTDTQYF. For the CDR3, the DNA is TGCAGTGCTAGAGATCTGGCAGGGGTGGTAGGCACAGATACGCAGTATTTT. V is TRBV20-1 and J is TRBJ2-3; TRBD1 is a possible D gene (6 bases). Looked up from germline, CDR1 is DFQATT and CDR2 is SNEGSKA (reference sequence). V was cut by 0 bases and J by 1 base, with 17 bases left in between. CDR3 size: 17 residues.

This chain uses TRBV5-6 with TRBJ2-3, with no clear D. The CDR3 totals 15 residues. In germline, CDR1 is SGHDT, CDR2 YYEEEE. V lost 1 base and J lost 0, with 9 bases in between. The CDR3 coding sequence is TGTGCCAGCAGCTTGCTCTACCTTAGCACAGATACGCAGTATTTT. This codes for CASSLLYLSTDTQYF.

The chain joins TRBV20-1 to TRBJ2-5; 9 bases are shared with TRBD1. This CDR3 region has 14 residues. Germline V gene lookup returns CDR1 DFQATT and CDR2 SNEGSKA (reference sequence). The V gene end was trimmed by 5 bases and the J gene end by 4 bases; junction bases not matched to a gene: 8. CDR3 loop: CSAAYRGLRETQYF. The CDR3 nucleotides read TGCAGTGCTGCATACAGGGGGCTACGAGAGACCCAGTACTTC.

In this sample, this clonotype turned up a few times. This rearrangement joins TRBV6-5 to TRBJ2-7; 9 nucleotides align to TRBD2. V shed 2 bases, J shed 4 bases, and the junction held 3 bases outside the gene matches. The CDR3 covers 14 residues. Germline-derived CDR1 and CDR2 are MNHEY and SVGAGI. CDR3 DNA: TGTGCCAGCAGTTACAGCGCGGGAGGGTACGAGCAGTACTTC. Amino acids: CASSYSAGGYEQYF.

The chain links TRBV3-1 to TRBJ2-7; either TRBD1 or TRBD2 may supply D (5 bases each). Germline CDR1 LGHDT, CDR2 YNNKEL (reference sequence). The V end lost 0 bases, the J end lost 3 bases, and 15 bases lay between the germline ends. The CDR3 totals 16 residues. CDR3 amino acids: CASSQELGPTIYEQYF. The CDR3 coding sequence is TGTGCCAGCAGCCAAGAGCTGGGACCCACCATCTACGAGCAGTACTTC.

This clonotype was detected only a few times. This sequence joins TRBV27 and TRBJ2-1; TRBD2 matches 9 bases. This CDR3 spans 16 amino acids. Per the germline V gene, CDR1 is MNHEY and CDR2 is SMNVEV (reference sequence). The V and J ends lost 6 bases and 6 bases, in that order; junction bases with no gene match: 12. CDR3 residues: CASRAGSGGGSNEQFF. The CDR3 DNA sequence: TGTGCCAGCAGGGCCGGTAGCGGGGGAGGTAGCAATGAGCAGTTCTTC.

The chain couples TRBV15 to TRBJ1-2; D unclear. CDR1 and CDR2 (germline): LNHNV, YYDKDF (reference sequence). The CDR3 loop spans 13 amino acids. The V and J ends lost 1 base and 6 bases respectively, with 9 bases between them. CDR3 sequence: CATSRASRDGYTF. The CDR3 region has the DNA TGTGCCACCAGCAGAGCATCCCGGGATGGCTACACCTTC. Supplemented by reference TRBV15 and TRBJ1-2, the full variable domain reads DAMVIQNPRYQVTQFGKPVTLSCSQTLNHNVMYWYQQKSSQAPKLLFHYYDKDFNNEADTPDNFQSRRPNTSFCFLDIRSPGLGDTAMYLCATSRASRDGYTFGSGTRLTVV.

This clonotype was observed a handful of times. The rearrangement links TRBV3-1 to TRBJ2-7; 7 positions match TRBD1. This CDR3 spans 14 amino acids. J lost 2 bases, V lost 0 bases, and 1 base had no gene match. The germline V gene has CDR1 LGHDT and CDR2 YNNKEL (reference sequence). This chain's CDR3 is CASSQEDRTYEQYF. CDR3 DNA: TGTGCCAGCAGCCAAGAGGACAGGACCTACGAGCAGTACTTC.

The gene calls are TRBV11-2 and TRBJ2-7; TRBD1 agrees at 8 bases. CDR3 length: 15 amino acids. Germline V gives CDR1 SGHAT, CDR2 FQNNGV. Trimming removed 4 bases from V and 3 bases from J; junction bases left unmatched: 8. The CDR3 DNA is TGTGCCAGCAGCTGGGACAGGCGACCCGTCTACGAGCAGTACTTC. It specifies CASSWDRRPVYEQYF. Combining the CDR3 with reference TRBV11-2 and TRBJ2-7 gives the whole variable domain EAGVAQSPRYKIIEKRQSVAFWCNPISGHATLYWYQQILGQGPKLLIQFQNNGVVDDSQLPKDRFSAERLKGVDSTLKIQPAKLEDSAVYLCASSWDRRPVYEQYFGPGTRLTVT.

This clonotype was seen a handful of times. V is TRBV7-2 and J is TRBJ2-1, with D tentatively TRBD2 (5 bases). Germline CDR1 is SGHTA and CDR2 is FQGNSA. CDR3 length: 15 amino acids. Trimming removed 5 bases from V and 5 bases from J, with 16 bases in between. CDR3 sequence (DNA): TGTGCCAGCAGCCCGCAGCGGAACCTCGACAATGAGCAGTTCTTC. Translated, it gives CASSPQRNLDNEQFF.

The V call is TRBV6-6, the J call TRBJ1-2; perhaps TRBD1 as D (5 bases). V lost 7 bases and J lost 5, with 20 bases in between. The CDR3 runs 15 residues. Germline V CDR1 and CDR2: MNHNY, SVGAGI (reference sequence). CDR3 DNA sequence: TGTGCCAGCACCCCGACAGCGGCCAGAGTGTATGGCTACACCTTC. Protein sequence: CASTPTAARVYGYTF.